Listed below are T cell receptor beta chains from one sample, sequenced in a study of T cell changes during pregnancy in multiple sclerosis. The data were produced by immunoSEQ multiplex PCR, yet TCRdb's version contains in-frame clones alone and is incomplete. The sample lists about 74,000 clones, 80% to 90% occurring once. The material was peripheral blood, obtained before pregnancy. The receptors stem from a female donor with multiple sclerosis, enrolled in a pregnancy study. CDR3s include the opening cysteine and the closing phenylalanine or tryptophan. A D gene is named only where the DNA matches it firmly. Clone size is stated in some rows and not others, as once, few, many or a class when expanded.

V	J	size	D	DNA	CDR3
TRBV18	TRBJ1-6	NA	TRBD1	TGTGCCAGCTCGGAGGACAGGGGGTCACCCCTCCACTTT	CASSEDRGSPLHF
TRBV30	TRBJ2-1	once	TRBD2	TGTGCCTGGAGTAGCGCCTCTAGCGGGAGGTTGGTTGAGCAGTTCTTC	CAWSSASSGRLVEQFF
TRBV7-9	TRBJ1-2	NA	TRBD1	TGTGCCAGCAGCCGAGACGACAGGGCAAGTTATCCGGGCTACACCTTC	CASSRDDRASYPGYTF
TRBV2	TRBJ1-5	NA	NA	TGTGCCAGCAGCCTACAGGGAAATCAGCCCCAGCATTTT	CASSLQGNQPQHF
TRBV7-9	TRBJ1-1	few	NA	TGTGCCAGCAGCTTGAAAGGCCTAGATGATGGGAACACTGAAGCTTTCTTT	CASSLKGLDDGNTEAFF
TRBV7-9	TRBJ2-5	NA	NA	TGTGCCAGCAGCTTTCGGGGGGCCGGGGAGACCCAGTACTTC	CASSFRGAGETQYF
TRBV10-3	TRBJ2-7	NA	TRBD1	TGTGCCGTAACCCGGGACAGCTTCTACGAGCAGTACTTC	CAVTRDSFYEQYF
TRBV15	TRBJ1-5	NA	NA	TGTGCCACCAGCAGAGATGTATTCGGGGGGGGGCCTCAGCCCCAGCATTTT	CATSRDVFGGGPQPQHF
TRBV10-3	TRBJ2-7	NA	NA	TGTGCCATCAGTGTGCGGGATGATGGCGAGCAGTACTTC	CAISVRDDGEQYF
TRBV7-2	TRBJ2-5	NA	TRBD2	TGTGCCAGCAGCTTAAGCCTAGCGGGGGGGAAAGAGACCCAGTACTTC	CASSLSLAGGKETQYF
TRBV6-1	TRBJ1-2	NA	NA	TGTGCCAGCAGTGAACGGGGGGCATCCTATGGCTACACCTTC	CASSERGASYGYTF
TRBV29-1	TRBJ2-1	NA	TRBD1	TGCAGCGCCCTGCCTGGGACAGGGTACAATGAGCAGTTCTTC	CSALPGTGYNEQFF
TRBV6-1	TRBJ2-5	NA	NA	TGTGCCAGTGGGGGCCAGGGGGGCAGAGAAGAGACCCAGTACTTC	CASGGQGGREETQYF
TRBV4-3	TRBJ1-2	NA	TRBD1	TGCGCCAGCAGCCAAGGGGACAGGAGAGCTAACTATGGCTACACCTTC	CASSQGDRRANYGYTF
TRBV23-1	TRBJ1-1	once	NA	TGCGCCAGCAGTCAACCTCGACAGGTTAGGACTGAAGCTTTCTTT	CASSQPRQVRTEAFF
TRBV19	TRBJ2-7	NA	TRBD2	TGTGCCAGTAGTTCTAGCGGGAGCGGGTACGAGCAGTACTTC	CASSSSGSGYEQYF
TRBV7-9	TRBJ1-2	NA	NA	TGTGCCAGCAGCTTGGGACAAATCTATGGCTACACCTTC	CASSLGQIYGYTF
TRBV6-1	TRBJ2-7	NA	NA	TGTGCCAGCAGTGAGTCGAGGGCGCGACCACACGAGCAGTACTTC	CASSESRARPHEQYF
TRBV27	TRBJ2-1	NA	TRBD2	TGTGCCACCTTAAAGACTAGCGGGGCCGCACTCTCCTACAATGAGCAGTTCTTC	CATLKTSGAALSYNEQFF
TRBV27	TRBJ1-5	NA	TRBD1	TGTGCCAGCAGTGAGGGGGCCAATCAGCCCCAGCATTTT	CASSEGANQPQHF
TRBV11-2	TRBJ2-3	NA	TRBD2	TGTGCCAGCAGCTTAGACCTGGGAGGGGATACGCAGTATTTT	CASSLDLGGDTQYF
TRBV6-4	TRBJ2-3	NA	NA	TGTGCCAGCAGTGACTCGGCGGGAAGCACAGATACGCAGTATTTT	CASSDSAGSTDTQYF
TRBV2	TRBJ1-5	NA	NA	TGTGCCAGCCGGGACACTGAGTATAGCAATCAGCCCCAGCATTTT	CASRDTEYSNQPQHF
TRBV6-6	TRBJ1-4	NA	NA	TGTGCCAGCAGACCACAGGGTCAAGGTGAAAAACTGTTTTTT	CASRPQGQGEKLFF
TRBV30	TRBJ1-5	NA	NA	TGTGCCTGGAGGTCCGGGACAAATAGCAATCAGCCCCAGCATTTT	CAWRSGTNSNQPQHF
TRBV7-3	TRBJ1-1	once	NA	TGTGCCAGCAGCTTAGGCGGTGCATGGGCTGAAGCTTTCTTT	CASSLGGAWAEAFF
TRBV10-3	TRBJ1-2	few	TRBD1	TGTGCCATCAGTCGACAGGGGTCCCTTTATGGCTACACCTTC	CAISRQGSLYGYTF
TRBV6-5	TRBJ2-3	NA	TRBD1	TGTGCCAGCAGCAGGACAGGGATAAACACAGATACGCAGTATTTT	CASSRTGINTDTQYF
TRBV10-3	TRBJ2-1	NA	TRBD2	TGTGCCATCAGTGATGTAGCGGGACTGTACAATGAGCAGTTCTTC	CAISDVAGLYNEQFF
TRBV5-4	TRBJ1-3	few	NA	TGTGCCAGCAGCTTGGGGCAGGGAAACACCATATATTTT	CASSLGQGNTIYF
TRBV9	TRBJ1-1	few	NA	TGTGCCAGCAGCGTAAGACAGGAGACTATGAACACTGAAGCTTTCTTT	CASSVRQETMNTEAFF
TRBV5-5	TRBJ2-7	NA	TRBD1	TGTGCCAGCAGCCGGACAGGGAGCTCCTACGAGCAGTACTTC	CASSRTGSSYEQYF
TRBV5-1	TRBJ1-1	few	TRBD1	TGCGCCAGCAGCAAGGGACAGGAGAACACTGAAGCTTTCTTT	CASSKGQENTEAFF
TRBV29-1	TRBJ2-7	NA	NA	TGCAGCGTCCTAGGTCTCACAAGAAATAGTCGCGAGCAGTACTTC	CSVLGLTRNSREQYF
TRBV6-5	TRBJ1-1	NA	NA	TGTGCCAGCAGTGCCAGGGTGGGCGACACTGAAGCTTTCTTT	CASSARVGDTEAFF
TRBV6-5	TRBJ2-4	NA	NA	TGTGCCAGCAGTTACTCGAGATCCCAGGGGACCATTCAGTACTTC	CASSYSRSQGTIQYF
TRBV7-6	TRBJ1-3	once	TRBD1	TGTGCCAGCAGCTTACCGACAGGGCCCTCTGGAAACACCATATATTTT	CASSLPTGPSGNTIYF